The present entry profiles one TCR beta chain with its context. The antigen remains undetermined. The sample originates from a study of cytomegalovirus exposure and HLA in healthy donors. Points from the study as a whole: In a later analysis, productive TCRs from donors in an Asian-associated ancestry cluster reportedly carried fewer N-insertions than the cohort mean.

Researchers ran the PCR with 60 Vbeta and 13 Jbeta primers. Repertoires were generated with immunoSEQ multiplex PCR, while TCRdb's copy carries only in-frame clones and drops some. The profile shows about 150,000 clones, 76% of them singletons. This CDR3 has 14 amino acids. From germline, CDR1 is SGHRS and CDR2 YFSETQ. Trimming stripped 4 bases from V and 4 bases from J, with 11 bases between. This TCR came from a man aged 40-49 years in good health and CMV-seronegative. The specimen was PBMCs. This chain connects TRBV5-1 to TRBJ2-2, with TRBD2 as a possible D gene (5 bases). DNA of the CDR3: TGCGCCAGCAGCCCCTGGGAGAGCACCGGGGAGCTGTTTTTT. Its translation is CASSPWESTGELFF.